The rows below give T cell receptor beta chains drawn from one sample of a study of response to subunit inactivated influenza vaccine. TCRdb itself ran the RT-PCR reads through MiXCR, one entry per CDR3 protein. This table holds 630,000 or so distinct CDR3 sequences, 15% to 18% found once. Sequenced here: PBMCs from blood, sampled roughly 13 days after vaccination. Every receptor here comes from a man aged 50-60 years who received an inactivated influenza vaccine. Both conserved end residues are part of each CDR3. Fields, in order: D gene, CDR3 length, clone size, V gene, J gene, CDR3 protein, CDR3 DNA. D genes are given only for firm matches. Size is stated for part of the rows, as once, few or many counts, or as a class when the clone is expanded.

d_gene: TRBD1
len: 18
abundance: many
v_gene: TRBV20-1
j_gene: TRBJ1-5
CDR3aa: CSAKVDRGLTYSNQPQHF
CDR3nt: TGCAGTGCTAAGGTGGACAGGGGGTTAACTTATAGCAATCAGCCCCAGCATTTT

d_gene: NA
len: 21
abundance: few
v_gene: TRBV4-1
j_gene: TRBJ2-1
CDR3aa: CASSQGARASSTPSSYNEQFF
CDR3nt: TGCGCCAGCAGCCAGGGGGCTCGGGCTAGCAGCACCCCTTCCTCCTACAATGAGCAGTTCTTC

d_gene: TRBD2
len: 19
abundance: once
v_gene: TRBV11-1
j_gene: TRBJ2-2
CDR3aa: CASSLSSGIARANTGELFF
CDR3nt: TGTGCCAGCAGCTTATCCAGCGGGATAGCCCGCGCGAACACCGGGGAGCTGTTTTTT

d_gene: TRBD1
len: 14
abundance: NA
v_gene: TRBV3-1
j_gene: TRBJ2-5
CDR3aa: CASSLRQGWETQYF
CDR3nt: TGTGCCAGCAGCCTGCGACAGGGGTGGGAGACCCAGTACTTC

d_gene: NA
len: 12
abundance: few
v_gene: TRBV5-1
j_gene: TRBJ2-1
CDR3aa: CASSLETGPPIF
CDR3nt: TGCGCCAGCAGCTTGGAGACCGGACCCCCAATCTTC

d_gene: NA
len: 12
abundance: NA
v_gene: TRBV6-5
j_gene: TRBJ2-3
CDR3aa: CASSYSRDTQYF
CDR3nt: TGTGCCAGCAGTTACTCAAGGGATACGCAGTATTTT

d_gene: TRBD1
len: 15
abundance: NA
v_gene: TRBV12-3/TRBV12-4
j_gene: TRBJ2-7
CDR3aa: CASSPGTGVRYEQYF
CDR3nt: TGTGCCAGCAGTCCCGGGACAGGGGTGCGGTACGAGCAGTACTTC

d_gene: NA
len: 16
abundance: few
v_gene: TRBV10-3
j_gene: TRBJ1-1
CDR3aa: CAISEMKGWGNTEAFF
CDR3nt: TGTGCCATCAGTGAGATGAAGGGATGGGGGAACACTGAAGCTTTCTTT

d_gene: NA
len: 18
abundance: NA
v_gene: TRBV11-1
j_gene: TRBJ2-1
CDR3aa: CASSYPVRSGQLNNEQFF
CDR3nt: TGTGCCAGCAGCTACCCAGTACGAAGTGGACAGCTGAACAATGAGCAGTTCTTC

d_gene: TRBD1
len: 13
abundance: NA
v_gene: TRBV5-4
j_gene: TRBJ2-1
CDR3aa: CASSSTGQNEQFF
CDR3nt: TGTGCCAGCAGCTCGACAGGGCAGAATGAGCAGTTCTTC

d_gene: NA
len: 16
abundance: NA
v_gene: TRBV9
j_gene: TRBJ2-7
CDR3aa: CASSDGGGTQAYEQYF
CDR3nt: TGTGCCAGCAGCGACGGAGGGGGGACACAAGCCTACGAGCAGTACTTC

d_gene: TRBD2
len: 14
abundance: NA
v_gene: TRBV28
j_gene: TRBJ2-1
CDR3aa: CATYSSGSPYEQFF
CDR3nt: TGTGCCACCTATTCTAGCGGGAGTCCCTACGAGCAGTTCTTC

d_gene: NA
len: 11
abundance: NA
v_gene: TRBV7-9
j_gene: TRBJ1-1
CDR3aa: CASSPSVEAFF
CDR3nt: TGTGCCAGCAGCCCTAGCGTTGAAGCTTTCTTT

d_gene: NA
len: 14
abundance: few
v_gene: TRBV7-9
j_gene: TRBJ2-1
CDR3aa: CASSLGGYGNEQFF
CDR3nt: TGTGCCAGCAGCTTAGGGGGGTACGGTAATGAGCAGTTCTTC

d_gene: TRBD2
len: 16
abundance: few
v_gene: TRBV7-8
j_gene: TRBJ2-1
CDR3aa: CASSLARLAGGPEQFF
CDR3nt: TGTGCCAGCAGCTTAGCGCGTTTGGCGGGAGGGCCTGAGCAGTTCTTC

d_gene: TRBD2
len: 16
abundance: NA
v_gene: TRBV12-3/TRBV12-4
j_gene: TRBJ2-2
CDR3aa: CASTLSGSLNTGELFF
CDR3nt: TGTGCCAGCACCTTAAGCGGGAGCCTGAACACCGGGGAGCTGTTTTTT

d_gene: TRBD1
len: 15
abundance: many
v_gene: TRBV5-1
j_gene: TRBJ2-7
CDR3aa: CASSPGTGGYDEQYF
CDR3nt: TGCGCCAGCAGCCCAGGGACAGGGGGCTACGACGAGCAGTACTTC

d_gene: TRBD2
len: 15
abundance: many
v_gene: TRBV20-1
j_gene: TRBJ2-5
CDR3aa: CSARDPAGGLETQYF
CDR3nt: TGCAGTGCTAGAGATCCCGCGGGGGGTTTAGAGACCCAGTACTTC